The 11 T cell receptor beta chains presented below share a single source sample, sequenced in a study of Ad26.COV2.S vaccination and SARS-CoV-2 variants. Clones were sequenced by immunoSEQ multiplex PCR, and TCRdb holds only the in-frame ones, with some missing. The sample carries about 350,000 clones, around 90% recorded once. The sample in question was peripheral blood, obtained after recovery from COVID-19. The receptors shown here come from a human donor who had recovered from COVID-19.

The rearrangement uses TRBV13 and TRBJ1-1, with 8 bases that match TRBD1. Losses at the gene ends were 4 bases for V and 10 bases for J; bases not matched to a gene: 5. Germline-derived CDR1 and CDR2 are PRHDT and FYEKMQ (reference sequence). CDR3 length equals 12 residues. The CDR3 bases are TGTGCCAGCAGCTCGGCGGACAGGGCAGCTTTCTTT. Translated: CASSSADRAAFF.

CDR3 in amino acids: CASTAGRGNTIYF. CDR3 in DNA: TGTGCCAGCACTGCGGGACGTGGAAACACCATATATTTT. The chain employs TRBV7-8 and TRBJ1-3; tentative D call: TRBD1 (5 bases). V shed 7 bases and J shed 3 bases, with 10 bases lying between them. Looked up from germline, CDR1 is SGHVS and CDR2 is FQNEAQ. This CDR3 spans 13 amino acids.

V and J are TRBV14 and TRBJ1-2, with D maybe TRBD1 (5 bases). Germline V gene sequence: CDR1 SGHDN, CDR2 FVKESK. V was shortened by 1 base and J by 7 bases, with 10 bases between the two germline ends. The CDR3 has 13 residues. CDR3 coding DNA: TGTGCCAGCAGCCAAGTAGGGGATGGTGGCTACACCTTC. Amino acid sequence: CASSQVGDGGYTF.

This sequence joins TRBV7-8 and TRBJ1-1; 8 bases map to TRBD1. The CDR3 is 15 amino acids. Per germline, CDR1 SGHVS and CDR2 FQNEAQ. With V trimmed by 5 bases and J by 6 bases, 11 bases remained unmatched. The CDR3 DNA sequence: TGTGCCAGCAGCCTCAAGCCACAGGGGGAACCTGAAGCTTTCTTT. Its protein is CASSLKPQGEPEAFF.

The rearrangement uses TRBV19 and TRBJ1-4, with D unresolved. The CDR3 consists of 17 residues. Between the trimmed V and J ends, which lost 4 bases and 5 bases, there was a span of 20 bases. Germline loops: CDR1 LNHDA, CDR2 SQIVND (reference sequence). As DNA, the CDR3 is TGTGCCAGTAGTAACCCGGGTGGCGGCAGTTTCAATGAAAAACTGTTTTTT. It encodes CASSNPGGGSFNEKLFF.

The CDR3 loop reads CASSEADEQFF. The DNA of the CDR3 is TGTGCCAGCAGTGAGGCTGATGAGCAGTTCTTC. V gene TRBV2 combines with J gene TRBJ2-1; D gene ambiguous. This CDR3 contains 11 residues. The V end lost 3 bases, the J end lost 8 bases, and 5 bases lay between the germline ends. The V gene's germline CDR1 is SNHLY and CDR2 FYNNEI.

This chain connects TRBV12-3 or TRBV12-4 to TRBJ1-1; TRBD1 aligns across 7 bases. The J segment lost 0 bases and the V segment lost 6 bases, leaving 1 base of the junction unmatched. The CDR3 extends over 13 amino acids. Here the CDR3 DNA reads TGTGCCAGCAGGGGACAGTTGAACACTGAAGCTTTCTTT. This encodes CASRGQLNTEAFF.

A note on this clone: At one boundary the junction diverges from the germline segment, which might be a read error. The CDR3: CASSPWDSPLSF. CDR3 nucleotides: TGTGCCAGCAGTCCTTGGGACAGTCCTCTTAGCTTT. The J gene is TRBJ1-1, the V gene TRBV5-4; 7 bases align to TRBD1. The CDR3 length is 12 residues. Germline loops: CDR1 SGHNT, CDR2 YYREEE (reference sequence).

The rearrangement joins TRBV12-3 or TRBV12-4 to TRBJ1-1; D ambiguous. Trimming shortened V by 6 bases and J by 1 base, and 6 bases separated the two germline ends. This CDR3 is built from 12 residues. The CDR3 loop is CASRTWNTEAFF. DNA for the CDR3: TGTGCCAGCAGGACTTGGAACACTGAAGCTTTCTTT.

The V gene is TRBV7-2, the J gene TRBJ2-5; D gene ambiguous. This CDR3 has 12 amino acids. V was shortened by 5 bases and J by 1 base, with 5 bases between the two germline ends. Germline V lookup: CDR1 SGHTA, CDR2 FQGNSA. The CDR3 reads CASSPIQETQYF. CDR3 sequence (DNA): TGTGCCAGCAGCCCTATCCAAGAGACCCAGTACTTC.

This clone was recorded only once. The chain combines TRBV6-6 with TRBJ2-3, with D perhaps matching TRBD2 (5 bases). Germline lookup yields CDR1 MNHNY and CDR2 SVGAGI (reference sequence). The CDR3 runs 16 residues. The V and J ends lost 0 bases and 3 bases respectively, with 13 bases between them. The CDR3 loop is CASSYSKAEPTDTQYF. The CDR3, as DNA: TGTGCCAGCAGTTACTCGAAAGCGGAGCCTACAGATACGCAGTATTTT.